This TCR beta chain was identified in a study of T cell clones after liver transplantation. Study in general: TCRbeta sequencing after a pre-transplant mixed lymphocyte reaction identified graft-donor-reactive clones, later tracked in post-transplant blood.

On this clone itself: Its antigen is still unknown.

The study, taken as a whole, reports: Rather than being deleted, graft donor-reactive T cells may have moved into the graft. Donor-reactive sequences fell more than third party-reactive ones, suggesting partial deletion.

The data were produced by immunoSEQ multiplex PCR, yet TCRdb's version contains in-frame clones alone and is incomplete. The data show under 55,000 clones, with about 86% seen just once and about 2.6% held by the top ten. The CDR3 contains 14 residues. From germline, CDR1 is LGHNA and CDR2 YSLEER. The V end lost 5 bases, the J end lost 1 base, and 9 bases lay between the germline ends. The source was CD4+ T cells from blood, collected 24 months after liver transplant. This chain joins TRBV4-3 and TRBJ1-5; no clear D gene. The TCR sequence derives from a human patient who received a liver transplant. Some T cells could come from the graft donor. CDR3 bases: TGCGCCAGCAGCGGTGGGGAGAGCAATCAGCCCCAGCATTTT. Its protein product is CASSGGESNQPQHF.